The rows below give T cell receptor beta chains drawn from one sample of a study of blood T cell repertoires in COVID-19. Clones were read by immunoSEQ multiplex PCR, and TCRdb kept only the in-frame ones, dropping some. The table includes about 230,000 clones, 81% detected once. The specimen sequenced was peripheral blood. The receptors come from a woman of 80 years or more with acute or convalescent COVID-19. Both conserved end residues are part of each CDR3. A D gene is named only where the DNA matches it firmly. Only some rows state a clone size, as once, few, many or a class for expanded clones.

cdr3_aa cdr3_nt d_call j_call clone_size v_call
CASRSGAGAHNEQFF TGTGCCAGCAGGAGCGGAGCGGGCGCCCACAATGAGCAGTTCTTC . TRBJ2-1 few TRBV2
CATSDRDRSYGYTF TGTGCCACCAGTGACCGGGACAGAAGCTATGGCTACACCTTC TRBD1 TRBJ1-2 . TRBV24-1
CASSLNSLNTEAFF TGTGCCAGCAGCTTAAACAGCCTGAACACTGAAGCTTTCTTT . TRBJ1-1 few TRBV11-3
CASSISRGRGNEQFF TGTGCCAGTAGTATAAGTCGGGGCAGGGGGAATGAGCAGTTCTTC TRBD1 TRBJ2-1 . TRBV19
CASSPREGLSEQYF TGTGCCAGCTCACCTCGGGAGGGCCTGAGCGAGCAGTACTTC TRBD2 TRBJ2-7 . TRBV18
CAITTGGTGSNEQFF TGCGCCATCACGACCGGCGGGACAGGGTCCAATGAGCAGTTCTTC TRBD1 TRBJ2-1 few TRBV5-1
CASRLKDRGYQETQYF TGTGCCAGCAGGCTAAAGGACAGGGGGTACCAAGAGACCCAGTACTTC TRBD1 TRBJ2-5 . TRBV3-1/TRBV3-2
CASSLDRGSGYTF TGTGCCAGCAGCTTGGATAGGGGATCTGGTTACACCTTC . TRBJ1-2 . TRBV5-6
CASSQVQGGRVQPQHF TGCGCCAGCAGCCAAGTGCAGGGAGGAAGGGTTCAGCCCCAGCATTTT . TRBJ1-5 few TRBV4-1
CASSEDTGHYGYTF TGTGCCAGCAGTGAAGACACAGGGCACTATGGCTACACCTTC . TRBJ1-2 . TRBV6-1